These T cell receptor beta chains were read from a single sample in a study of early T cells in non-severe SARS-CoV-2 infection. TCRdb ran MiXCR on the 5' RACE reads and lists one entry per CDR3 protein. The table lists about 98,000 distinct CDR3 sequences, about 10% of them singletons, with approximately 5% in the top ten. Material for sequencing was whole blood. All receptors derive from an adult who was a healthcare worker with PCR-confirmed SARS-CoV-2 infection or an uninfected control (not recorded which). The CDR3 runs from the conserved cysteine through the conserved F or W. Each record gives: V gene, D gene, clone size, J gene, CDR3 DNA, CDR3 protein. A D gene is named only where the DNA matches it firmly. Clone size is shown for a subset of rows, as once, few, many or a class of expanded clone.

TRBV20-1	TRBD1	many	TRBJ2-7	TGCAGTGCCCGGGACAGGGGGCAGTACGAGCAGTACTTC	CSARDRGQYEQYF
TRBV5-1	-	few	TRBJ2-7	TGCGCCAGCAGCTTGGCCACTCTCATTTACGAGCAGTACTTC	CASSLATLIYEQYF
TRBV28	-	many	TRBJ2-3	TGTGCCAGCAGCCGAGCAGATAGCGGTTCCACAGATACGCAGTATTTT	CASSRADSGSTDTQYF
TRBV29-1	-	few	TRBJ1-1	TGCAGCGTCGGAGGGCGGGCGGGCACTGAAGCTTTCTTT	CSVGGRAGTEAFF
TRBV10-3	-	few	TRBJ2-3	TGTGCCATCAGTGGGGACTGGGACACAGATACGCAGTATTTT	CAISGDWDTDTQYF
TRBV27	TRBD2	-	TRBJ2-1	TGTGCCAGCAGTTTATATGCTAGCGGGAGTGGTGAGCAGTTCTTC	CASSLYASGSGEQFF
TRBV29-1	-	-	TRBJ2-2	TGCAGCGTTGAGGCCCGGGTCTCGAACACCGGGGAGCTGTTTTTT	CSVEARVSNTGELFF
TRBV19	TRBD2	-	TRBJ2-7	TGTGCCAGTAGTATCCGGCAGGTTAGCGGGAGCTCCTACGAGCAGTACTTC	CASSIRQVSGSSYEQYF
TRBV7-9	-	-	TRBJ2-3	TGTGCCAGCAGCCCCCGTGGGCGGGCCACAGATACGCGGTATTTT	CASSPRGRATDTRYF
TRBV18	-	many	TRBJ2-3	TGTGCCAGCTCACTCACCCGGGCGTCAGATACGCAGTATTTT	CASSLTRASDTQYF
TRBV27	-	-	TRBJ2-7	TGTGCCAGCAGCCTATCGTGGGGGAGCCACTCCTACGAGCAGTACTTC	CASSLSWGSHSYEQYF
TRBV15	TRBD2	-	TRBJ2-7	TGTGCCACCAGCAGAGATCCGACTAGCGGGAGGTACGAGCAGTACTTC	CATSRDPTSGRYEQYF
TRBV9	TRBD1	-	TRBJ1-6	TGTGCCAGCACTGATACCGGGACAGGGTACTCACCCCTCCACTTT	CASTDTGTGYSPLHF
TRBV30	-	many	TRBJ1-6	TGTGCCTGGAGTGTCGACAGGCCCTCCTATAATTCACCCCTCCACTTT	CAWSVDRPSYNSPLHF
TRBV10-3	TRBD1	-	TRBJ2-1	TGTGCCATCAGTGAGTCGACTCAGGGGGATGAGCAGTTCTTC	CAISESTQGDEQFF
TRBV5-1	TRBD1	many	TRBJ2-5	TGCGCCAGCAGCCGGGACAGCCAAGAGACCCAGTACTTC	CASSRDSQETQYF
TRBV6-5	-	-	TRBJ1-5	TGTGCCAGCAGTCCTTCGGGGGGACGGAGCAATCAGCCCCAGCATTTT	CASSPSGGRSNQPQHF
TRBV11-2	TRBD1	many	TRBJ1-1	TGTGCCAGCAGCTTATCCGGGACAGGGGGCTTGGCTTTCTTT	CASSLSGTGGLAFF
TRBV12-3/TRBV12-4	TRBD2	few	TRBJ2-5	TGTGCCAGCAGTTCCCCAGCGGGAGTATCGATAGAGTCCCAGTACTTC	CASSSPAGVSIESQYF
TRBV29-1	-	-	TRBJ2-7	TGCAGCGTTATCCCCCAGGGAAACCCCTACGAGCAGTACTTC	CSVIPQGNPYEQYF
TRBV6-2/TRBV6-3	TRBD2	many	TRBJ2-5	TGTGCCAGCAGTTACGATGGACTAGCCAGAGAGACCCAGTACTTC	CASSYDGLARETQYF
TRBV20-1	TRBD2	many	TRBJ2-1	TGCAGTGCTAGAGATCAAGCGGGGGGTTACAATGAGCAGTTCTTC	CSARDQAGGYNEQFF
TRBV2	-	few	TRBJ2-2	TGTGCCAGCAGTGCAGGCAGACCGGGGGAGCTGTTTTTT	CASSAGRPGELFF
TRBV3-1	-	many	TRBJ1-2	TGTGCCAGCAGCCAAGGGGTGGCGCAGAACTATGGCTACACCTTC	CASSQGVAQNYGYTF
TRBV7-9	-	-	TRBJ1-2	TGTGCCAGCAGCCCGGTGCAGGGCGGAGGATATGGCTACACCTTC	CASSPVQGGGYGYTF
TRBV6-5	TRBD2	many	TRBJ2-3	TGTGCCAGCTCGGGGAGGGGACTAAAAGCCGATACGCAGTATTTT	CASSGRGLKADTQYF
TRBV20-1	TRBD2	few	TRBJ2-3	TGCAGTGCTAACCGACTAGCGGGGGACTTCACAGATACGCAGTATTTT	CSANRLAGDFTDTQYF
TRBV5-4	-	few	TRBJ2-5	TGTGCCAGCAGCTATCCGTCGGGGGAAGAGACCCAGTACTTC	CASSYPSGEETQYF
TRBV7-3	-	-	TRBJ2-7	TGTGCCAGCAGCCCTCAAGGCCAAGGGCCTCGAAACGAGCAGTACTTC	CASSPQGQGPRNEQYF
TRBV7-8	-	-	TRBJ1-3	TGTGCCAGCAGCCAGCAGGGAGCTACTGGAAACACCATATATTTT	CASSQQGATGNTIYF
TRBV6-5	TRBD1	-	TRBJ2-2	TGTGCCAGCAGTAACTCGGGACAGGGAAACACCGGGGAGCTGTTTTTT	CASSNSGQGNTGELFF
TRBV7-6	TRBD2	many	TRBJ2-1	TGTGCCAGCAGCCCCGGGGGGGGGAGTAATGGCTACAATGAGCAGTTCTTC	CASSPGGGSNGYNEQFF
TRBV30	-	few	TRBJ2-5	TGTGCCTGGAGTGTGCCTTCGGCAGGGGGGTTGAGGGCCCAGTACTTC	CAWSVPSAGGLRAQYF
TRBV28	-	-	TRBJ2-5	TGTGCCAGCAGTTTCCCCGGGCAACAGGTTAAAGAGACCCAGTACTTC	CASSFPGQQVKETQYF